Listed here are 2 T cell receptor beta chains from one sample, sequenced in a study of T cells in Graves' hyperthyroidism and ophthalmopathy (dated by TCRdb to between 2018 and 2021). Library preparation used multiplex PCR. Data came from an Illumina HiSeq 2000. The TCR beta CDR3 regions were amplified from RNA transcripts. The first round of RT-PCR for the TCR CDR3 was performed with the HTBI primer set and the Qiagen OneStep RT-PCR kit. Starting from the raw public reads, TCRdb applied fastp trimming at Q25, assembled clones with MiXCR and retained in-frame beta chains. Each entry is one CDR3 protein sequence, shown with its most common DNA and genes. This sample comprises some 300,000 distinct CDR3 sequences, around 19% of them detected only once. The biggest ten clones account for approximately 37% of the sample. Source material: blood. These receptors were obtained from a middle-aged man with Graves' ophthalmopathy.

This clonotype was recorded at least ten times. The CDR3 nucleotides read TGTGCCAGCTCACTACTAGCGGGAGATCTAGAGACCCAGTACTTC. It yields the protein CASSLLAGDLETQYF. The chain employs TRBV18 and TRBJ2-5, with TRBD2 matching 11 bases. Losses at the gene ends were 4 bases for V and 4 bases for J; bases not matched to a gene: 5. From germline, CDR1 is KGHSH and CDR2 LQKENI. The CDR3 covers 15 residues.

The table lists this clonotype with many counts. The chain employs TRBV7-8 and TRBJ2-5; 9 bases match TRBD1. Germline trimming cut 5 bases from V and 3 bases from J; bases unmatched to any gene: 1. Germline CDR1 and CDR2: SGHVS and FQNEAQ. CDR3 length equals 13 residues. CDR3 nucleotide sequence: TGTGCCAGCAGCCGGACAGGGGAAGAGACCCAGTACTTC. It encodes CASSRTGEETQYF.